The next 32 T cell receptor beta chains were all read from a single sample in a study of T cell responses to AZD1222 COVID-19 vaccine. TCRdb's copy holds only in-frame clones and misses some; the assay was immunoSEQ multiplex PCR. The sample holds 85,000 to 110,000 clones, roughly 88% seen once. The specimen comprised peripheral blood, sampled on day 0 of AZD1222 vaccination. These receptors all come from an adult in good health.

The chain has TRBV19 and TRBJ1-4; no definite D call. Trimming left V 6 bases short and J 0 bases short, with 8 bases between. CDR1 LNHDA and CDR2 SQIVND come from the germline V gene (reference sequence). There are 14 residues in the CDR3. In DNA form, the CDR3 reads TGTGCCAGTAGGACGGACGCAACTAATGAAAAACTGTTTTTT. Translating it yields CASRTDATNEKLFF. Full variable domain (remainder filled in from reference TRBV19 and TRBJ1-4): DGGITQSPKYLFRKEGQNVTLSCEQNLNHDAMYWYRQDPGQGLRLIYYSQIVNDFQKGDIAEGYSVSREKKESFPLTVTSAQKNPTAFYLCASRTDATNEKLFFGSGTQLSVL.

This rearrangement joins TRBV11-3 to TRBJ2-1; 8 bases are shared with TRBD2. Germline CDR1 and CDR2: SGHNT and YENEEA. With V trimmed by 2 bases and J by 6 bases, 6 bases remained unmatched. CDR3 length: 15 residues. CDR3 in DNA: TGTGCCAGCAGCTTATCCGGGACTAGTGGCAATGAGCAGTTCTTC. Its protein is CASSLSGTSGNEQFF. Full variable domain (rest looked up from reference TRBV11-3 and TRBJ2-1): EAGVVQSPRYKIIEKKQPVAFWCNPISGHNTLYWYLQNLGQGPELLIRYENEEAVDDSQLPKDRFSAERLKGVDSTLKIQPAELGDSAVYLCASSLSGTSGNEQFFGPGTRLTVL.

The chain has TRBV3-1 (or the pseudogene TRBV3-2) and TRBJ1-1; D unclear. Germline loops: CDR1 LGHDT, CDR2 YNNKEL (reference sequence). The germline V and J ends were trimmed by 4 bases and 0 bases, with 15 bases remaining between them. The length of the CDR3 is 16 residues. The CDR3 spells CASSPAPKSLNTEAFF. The CDR3 DNA sequence: TGTGCCAGCAGCCCCGCTCCCAAGTCCCTGAACACTGAAGCTTTCTTT.

This rearrangement joins TRBV7-2 to TRBJ1-2; D not certain. V lost 5 bases, J lost 4 bases, and 14 bases lay in between. This CDR3 is built from 14 residues. Germline-derived CDR1 and CDR2 are SGHTA and FQGNSA. CDR3 protein: CASSTSVAVYGYTF. CDR3 coding DNA: TGTGCCAGCAGCACCTCCGTGGCGGTCTATGGCTACACCTTC.

The chain couples TRBV20-1 to TRBJ1-1; D may be TRBD1 (5 bases). The CDR3 loop spans 11 amino acids. Per germline, CDR1 DFQATT and CDR2 SNEGSKA (reference sequence). CDR3 in DNA: TGCGGAACCCGAGGGGACACTGAAGCTTTCTTT. It translates to CGTRGDTEAFF.

The J gene is TRBJ2-3, the V gene TRBV11-2; 9 bases are a match to TRBD2. V gave up 5 bases and J gave up 0 bases; unmatched junction bases: 3. CDR1 SGHAT and CDR2 FQNNGV come from the germline V gene. The CDR3 sequence is 15 residues long. DNA of the CDR3: TGTGCCAGCAGCACTAGCGGGTATAGCACAGATACGCAGTATTTT. Its protein is CASSTSGYSTDTQYF.

The chain is built from TRBV28 and TRBJ2-3; D is unclear. CDR1 is MDHEN and CDR2 is SYDVKM in the germline V gene. The CDR3 contains 11 residues. Trimming stripped 5 bases from V and 2 bases from J, with 2 bases between. CDR3 in amino acids: CASSPTDTQYF. The CDR3, as DNA: TGTGCCAGCAGTCCCACAGATACGCAGTATTTT.

The chain links TRBV5-1 to TRBJ1-1, with D possibly matching TRBD1 (5 bases). This CDR3 spans 14 amino acids. Germline assignment: CDR1 SGHRS and CDR2 YFSETQ. Trimming pared 4 bases from V and 1 base from J, leaving 11 bases between. CDR3 nucleotide sequence: TGCGCCAGCAGCGCCCAGACAGCGAACACTGAAGCTTTCTTT. Protein sequence: CASSAQTANTEAFF.

This sequence joins TRBV19 and TRBJ1-1, with D perhaps TRBD1 (6 bases). CDR3 length: 14 amino acids. Germline V CDR1 and CDR2: LNHDA, SQIVND (reference sequence). V dropped 3 bases and J dropped 6 bases, with 14 bases sitting between them. The CDR3 region is CASSISGGRAEAFF. CDR3 sequence (DNA): TGTGCCAGTAGTATCTCGGGGGGCAGGGCTGAAGCTTTCTTT. The full variable domain, in which reference TRBV19 and TRBJ1-1 provide the parts outside the CDR3, is DGGITQSPKYLFRKEGQNVTLSCEQNLNHDAMYWYRQDPGQGLRLIYYSQIVNDFQKGDIAEGYSVSREKKESFPLTVTSAQKNPTAFYLCASSISGGRAEAFFGQGTRLTVV.

V is TRBV7-2 and J is TRBJ2-1; D may correspond to TRBD1 or TRBD2 (6 bases each). CDR3 length equals 16 residues. Germline lookup yields CDR1 SGHTA and CDR2 FQGNSA. Trimming stripped 2 bases from V and 5 bases from J, with 16 bases between. The CDR3 protein is CASSLWILRGDNEQFF. CDR3 in DNA: TGTGCCAGCAGCTTATGGATTCTAAGGGGGGACAATGAGCAGTTCTTC. Full variable domain (outside the CDR3, taken from reference TRBV7-2 and TRBJ2-1): GAGVSQSPSNKVTEKGKDVELRCDPISGHTALYWYRQSLGQGLEFLIYFQGNSAPDKSGLPSDRFSAERTGGSVSTLTIQRTQQEDSAVYLCASSLWILRGDNEQFFGPGTRLTVL.

The chain has TRBV28 and TRBJ2-1; TRBD2 matches 12 bases. The CDR3 contains 14 residues. Germline CDR1 is MDHEN and CDR2 is SYDVKM. Trimming at V came to 5 bases and at J to 12 bases, leaving 8 bases not matched to a gene. DNA of the CDR3: TGTGCCAGCAGTCTGGGACTAGCGGGTCCGGGGCAGTTCTTC. As protein: CASSLGLAGPGQFF.

J is TRBJ1-2 and V is TRBV9; unclear D gene. Trimming removed 0 bases at V and 7 bases at J, with 10 bases between. The CDR3 runs to 13 residues. The germline CDR1 and CDR2 sequences are SGDLS and YYNGEE. The DNA of the CDR3 is TGTGCCAGCAGCGTAGTCGGTGAACTTGGCTACACCTTC. Residues: CASSVVGELGYTF.

In this sample, this clone turned up once. The chain carries TRBV7-9 and TRBJ2-4; D gene ambiguous. V lost 3 bases and J 2 bases, leaving 11 bases between the germline ends. Per the germline V gene, CDR1 is SEHNR and CDR2 is FQNEAQ (reference sequence). The CDR3 extends over 15 amino acids. In nucleotides, the CDR3 is TGTGCCAGCAGCTTCCTTTTGGGAACCAAAAACATTCAGTACTTC. The encoded protein is CASSFLLGTKNIQYF.

The chain couples TRBV6-5 to TRBJ1-1; tentative D call: TRBD1 (6 bases). CDR1 MNHEY and CDR2 SVGAGI come from the germline V gene. The CDR3 length is 16 residues. Trimming cost V 2 bases and J 1 base, with 14 bases left between them. The CDR3 coding sequence is TGTGCCAGCAGTTACCGGGGGGGCATTCGGAACACTGAAGCTTTCTTT. It translates to CASSYRGGIRNTEAFF.

This chain uses TRBV21-1 with TRBJ2-1. TRBV21-1 constitutes a pseudogene. This CDR3 is 19 amino acids long. CDR3 nucleotides: TGTGCCAGCAGCAAAGTTAAGGTTGGGGGTCTAGCCGCCTACAATGAGCAGTTCTTC. This sequence encodes CASSKVKVGGLAAYNEQFF.

This chain connects TRBV7-6 to TRBJ1-1; D perhaps matches TRBD1 (5 bases). V lost 3 bases, J lost 1 base, and 9 bases lay in between. The CDR3 extends over 14 amino acids. Per germline, CDR1 SGHVS and CDR2 FNYEAQ. Here the CDR3 DNA reads TGTGCCAGCAGCTTCCAGGGTGCGAACACTGAAGCTTTCTTT. Its protein product is CASSFQGANTEAFF. Supplemented by reference TRBV7-6 and TRBJ1-1, the full variable domain reads GAGVSQSPRYKVTKRGQDVALRCDPISGHVSLYWYRQALGQGPEFLTYFNYEAQQDKSGLPNDRFSAERPEGSISTLTIQRTEQRDSAMYRCASSFQGANTEAFFGQGTRLTVV.

V usage is TRBV3-1 (or the pseudogene TRBV3-2) and J usage is TRBJ1-1; no clear D gene. Trimming took off 2 bases at V and 8 bases at J, with 12 bases between the two ends. Germline CDR1 LGHDT, CDR2 YNNKEL (reference sequence). This CDR3 contains 13 residues. The DNA of the CDR3 is TGTGCCAGCAGCCAATATGGGTTCGTAGAAGCTTTCTTT. It translates to CASSQYGFVEAFF.

V is TRBV9 and J is TRBJ2-5; D gene unclear. The germline gives CDR1 SGDLS, CDR2 YYNGEE. Trimming took off 0 bases at V and 5 bases at J, with 14 bases between the two ends. CDR3 length equals 15 residues. CDR3 residues: CASSVAPGIPETQYF. The CDR3 nucleotides read TGTGCCAGCAGCGTAGCCCCCGGCATTCCTGAGACCCAGTACTTC.

The CDR3 is CASSHPGRSGSYEQYF. The CDR3, as DNA: TGTGCCAGCAGCCATCCGGGACGGTCTGGCTCCTACGAGCAGTACTTC. The chain carries TRBV7-9 and TRBJ2-7; D possibly uses TRBD1 or TRBD2 (5 bases each). The CDR3 is 16 amino acids. The V end was cut by 5 bases, the J end by 0 bases, with 17 bases between. Germline lookup yields CDR1 SEHNR and CDR2 FQNEAQ (reference sequence).

The chain joins TRBV7-2 to TRBJ2-1; 7 nucleotides align to TRBD2. The junction had 6 bases not matched to a gene; V was cut back by 7 bases and J by 0 bases. The germline CDR1 and CDR2 sequences are SGHTA and FQGNSA. CDR3 size: 15 residues. CDR3 loop: CASTPLASSYNEQFF. CDR3 in DNA: TGTGCCAGCACCCCACTAGCGAGCTCCTACAATGAGCAGTTCTTC.

This clone was observed once. The chain combines TRBV3-1 (or the pseudogene TRBV3-2) with TRBJ1-3; D remains unclear. CDR3 length: 13 residues. The V end was cut by 2 bases, the J end by 9 bases, with 11 bases between. Per germline, CDR1 LGHDT and CDR2 YNNKEL (reference sequence). In nucleotides, the CDR3 is TGTGCCAGCAGCCAAACCACCGTGGTCACCATATATTTT. Protein: CASSQTTVVTIYF.

This rearrangement joins TRBV4-1 to TRBJ1-2; no clear D. CDR3 length: 15 amino acids. Deletions cut 0 bases from V and 2 bases from J, with 10 bases between. From germline, CDR1 is MGHRA and CDR2 YSYEKL. The CDR3 region is CASSQDEQLNYGYTF. For the CDR3, the DNA is TGCGCCAGCAGCCAAGACGAACAGCTAAACTATGGCTACACCTTC.

This sequence joins TRBV3-1 (or the pseudogene TRBV3-2) and TRBJ1-4; no reliable D call. From germline, CDR1 is LGHDT and CDR2 YNNKEL (reference sequence). The CDR3 loop spans 17 amino acids. Trimming removed 1 base at V and 0 bases at J, with 12 bases between. CDR3 sequence reads: CASSQVRGGSTNEKLFF. The CDR3 nucleotides read TGTGCCAGCAGCCAAGTTCGGGGAGGCTCAACTAATGAAAAACTGTTTTTT.

This chain connects TRBV10-3 to TRBJ2-2; no clear D gene. Trimming removed 0 bases at V and 1 base at J, with 6 bases between. CDR3 length: 15 amino acids. The germline CDR1 and CDR2 sequences are ENHRY and SYGVKD. For the CDR3, the DNA is TGTGCCATCAGTGAGTCGTCAGGGAACACCGGGGAGCTGTTTTTT. The encoded protein is CAISESSGNTGELFF.

The rearrangement joins TRBV7-9 to TRBJ2-7; the match to TRBD1 covers 9 bases. V shed 4 bases and J 6 bases; nucleotides not matched to a gene: 7. CDR3 length equals 14 residues. Germline lookup yields CDR1 SEHNR and CDR2 FQNEAQ (reference sequence). This CDR3 reads CASSWGQGRGEQYF. The DNA of the CDR3 is TGTGCCAGCAGCTGGGGACAGGGACGGGGCGAGCAGTACTTC. Full variable domain (remainder filled in from reference TRBV7-9 and TRBJ2-7): DTGVSQNPRHKITKRGQNVTFRCDPISEHNRLYWYRQTLGQGPEFLTYFQNEAQLEKSRLLSDRFSAERPKGSFSTLEIQRTEQGDSAMYLCASSWGQGRGEQYFGPGTRLTVT.

V is TRBV3-1 (or the pseudogene TRBV3-2) and J is TRBJ2-7, with a tentative D call TRBD1 (6 bases). Per the germline V gene, CDR1 is LGHDT and CDR2 is YNNKEL (reference sequence). The CDR3 is made up of 14 amino acids. The ends were cut back, 3 bases at V and 3 bases at J, with 12 bases in the middle. CDR3 nucleotides: TGTGCCAGCAGCCACACAGGGTCGAGCTACGAGCAGTACTTC. Translated: CASSHTGSSYEQYF.

The J gene is TRBJ2-2, the V gene TRBV19, with 8 bases aligning to TRBD1. The length of the CDR3 is 14 residues. Per germline, CDR1 LNHDA and CDR2 SQIVND (reference sequence). Trimming at V came to 6 bases and at J to 6 bases, leaving 6 bases not matched to a gene. The CDR3 coding sequence is TGTGCCAGTAGCCACGGACAGGGCCCCGGGGAGCTGTTTTTT. It encodes CASSHGQGPGELFF. The full variable domain, rest sourced from reference TRBV19 and TRBJ2-2, is DGGITQSPKYLFRKEGQNVTLSCEQNLNHDAMYWYRQDPGQGLRLIYYSQIVNDFQKGDIAEGYSVSREKKESFPLTVTSAQKNPTAFYLCASSHGQGPGELFFGEGSRLTVL.

This clone was counted between two and nine times. V is TRBV9 and J is TRBJ2-1; TRBD1 matches 7 bases. J lost 5 bases, V lost 2 bases, and 10 bases had no gene match. Germline loops: CDR1 SGDLS, CDR2 YYNGEE. The CDR3 totals 16 residues. The CDR3 sequence: CASSVSSGTDHNEQFF. The CDR3 nucleotides are TGTGCCAGCAGCGTCTCGTCCGGGACAGACCACAATGAGCAGTTCTTC.

The rearrangement uses TRBV19 and TRBJ1-6; D perhaps matches TRBD1 (6 bases). V was shortened by 0 bases and J by 5 bases, with 11 bases between the two germline ends. CDR1 and CDR2 (germline): LNHDA, SQIVND (reference sequence). This CDR3 region has 16 residues. As DNA, the CDR3 is TGTGCCAGTAGTATAGATGGGGGGGCGAATAATTCACCCCTCCACTTT. Translating it yields CASSIDGGANNSPLHF.

V gene TRBV16 combines with J gene TRBJ2-1; 7 bases agree with TRBD1. V lost 4 bases and J lost 2; bases outside the gene matches: 8. Germline V gene lookup returns CDR1 KGHSY and CDR2 FQNENV. CDR3 length: 16 residues. CDR3 DNA sequence: TGTGCCAGCAGCCTCCTTGAGGGGGCGACCTACAATGAGCAGTTCTTC. As protein: CASSLLEGATYNEQFF.

The V and J genes are TRBV11-2 and TRBJ2-5, with 9 bases fitting TRBD2. J was trimmed by 3 bases and V by 5 bases; bases with no gene match: 13. The CDR3 sequence is 17 residues long. The V gene's germline CDR1 is SGHAT and CDR2 FQNNGV. This chain's CDR3 is CASSQTPSGTGKETQYF. The CDR3 bases are TGTGCCAGCAGCCAGACTCCTAGCGGGACGGGAAAAGAGACCCAGTACTTC.

This chain uses TRBV5-1 with TRBJ1-2; a weak D match, TRBD1 (5 bases). The CDR3 has 13 amino acids. Germline V gene sequence: CDR1 SGHRS, CDR2 YFSETQ. V lost 0 bases, J lost 8 bases, and 11 bases lay in between. The DNA for the CDR3 is TGCGCCAGCAGCTTGGGGCAGGGCGCCGGCTACACCTTC. Its translation is CASSLGQGAGYTF.